Detailed here is one TCR beta chain. It has no known antigen specificity. Base qualities are not provided; no much larger clone lies one nucleotide away. This sample is part of a study of T cell responses to AZD1222 COVID-19 vaccine (TCRdb year 2021). Broadly, across the study: TCR sequencing was performed for about 250 trial participants, of whom some 200 were given two doses of AZD1222 and around 25 were given two doses of MenACWY control vaccine. Enrollment into the trials was organized by age into subgroups of 18-55, 56-69 and 70-plus years, and those subgroups contained about 150, 27 and 61 TCR-sequenced participants, respectively.

Here is what the overall study found, with its caveats: Participants were mostly white British and included more females than males, and it was suggested by the authors that clonal diversity may have been underestimated. Reportedly, close to half of the unique spike-specific TCRs recognized epitopes lying outside the regions that are mutated in the B.1.351 and B.1.1.7 variants. No day 14 peak-response samples were available, so repertoires were characterized only after the peak T cell response. The 56-69-year group was small, and its depth increase did not reach significance, likely because of low power. Spike-specific TCR breadth and depth rose significantly after two AZD1222 doses compared with day 0 and with MenACWY recipients. CD4 TCRs associated with the vaccine covered the entire spike protein, and the dominant responses were in regions 160-218 and 743-854. Conclusions about previously exposed vaccinees were limited because only five to seven AZD1222 recipients were SARS-CoV-2 seropositive at baseline.

The CDR3 regions of human TCRbeta chains were analyzed by immunosequencing. Concerning the study's data processing: Repertoire TCRs were checked for matches against a reference library of SARS-CoV-2-specific TCRs that had been generated using the MIRA antigen-specificity platform. Breadth meant the fraction of unique TCRs that were SARS-CoV-2-associated, whereas depth meant the fraction of total T cells that were SARS-CoV-2-associated. Using the MIRA data, each spike-specific TCR was mapped to the spike region that the TCR reacts to and placed in a CD4 or CD8 class. Log10-transformed breadth and depth values were compared by one-way ANOVA with Sidak's multiple comparisons tests. Entries here come from immuneACCESS through TCRdb and include only in-frame sequences with V and J called. Some clones fail to appear in such tables; in the studies checked, an unresolved V gene covers under half of the shortfall, and the cause of the remainder is unknown. That table gives V, J and clone size, and the DNA gave D and trimming. This sample lists some 200,000 clones; around 90% were detected once. The biggest ten clones account for about 4% of the sample.

Inclusive of the bounding cysteine and phenylalanine, the CDR3 is 13 residues long. Only CDR3 DNA is held: 39 bases, read in frame from base 1. At the junction V is shortened by 3 bases and J by 8 bases, with 11 bases in between. CDR1 PRHDT and CDR2 FYEKMQ were looked up in the germline V gene (reference sequence). The time point label of this sample denotes: about 28 days (+/-7) after the second vaccine dose. According to the study, the label for this sample's treatment or condition signals: meningococcal conjugate vaccine given as trial control. Vaccinee samples were obtained from the UK trials COV001 and COV002, which included a single-blind randomized controlled phase 2/3 trial of AZD1222 (ChAdOx1 nCoV-19) in healthy adults. Trial participant PBMC samples were collected at day 0 and day 28 after the second dose for TCRbeta chain sequencing.

The V gene is TRBV13 and the J gene is TRBJ2-4; the D gene may be TRBD1 or TRBD2, since each aligns over 6 bases. This clonotype originated in an adult who received the MenACWY meningococcal vaccine as a control. Sequenced material: peripheral blood, taken 28 days after the second dose of the MenACWY control vaccine. CDR3 sequence: CASSFRGPDIQYF. The nucleotide sequence is given as TGTGCCAGCAGCTTTCGGGGGCCGGACATTCAGTACTTC.